Given below is one T cell receptor beta chain in context. This sample is drawn from a study of OX40 agonist ivuxolimab in advanced cancers. This CDR3 spans 15 amino acids. V lost 2 bases, J lost 7 bases, and 16 bases lay in between. The germline CDR1 and CDR2 sequences are SGDLS and YYNGEE. Method: immunoSEQ multiplex PCR; TCRdb's copy keeps in-frame clones and lacks some. The sample yields 30,000 to 40,000 clones, more than 70% seen once. This clonotype originated in an adult with an advanced solid tumor such as melanoma, head and neck, liver or kidney cancer. The chain combines TRBV9 with TRBJ2-4, with a possible D match to TRBD2 (6 bases). The material sequenced was CD4+ or CD8+ T cells sorted from blood, taken in a trial of the OX40 agonist ivuxolimab. The CDR3 DNA reads as TGTGCCAGCAGCGTCACAGTTGGAGGGATGAACATTCAGTACTTC. This codes for CASSVTVGGMNIQYF.